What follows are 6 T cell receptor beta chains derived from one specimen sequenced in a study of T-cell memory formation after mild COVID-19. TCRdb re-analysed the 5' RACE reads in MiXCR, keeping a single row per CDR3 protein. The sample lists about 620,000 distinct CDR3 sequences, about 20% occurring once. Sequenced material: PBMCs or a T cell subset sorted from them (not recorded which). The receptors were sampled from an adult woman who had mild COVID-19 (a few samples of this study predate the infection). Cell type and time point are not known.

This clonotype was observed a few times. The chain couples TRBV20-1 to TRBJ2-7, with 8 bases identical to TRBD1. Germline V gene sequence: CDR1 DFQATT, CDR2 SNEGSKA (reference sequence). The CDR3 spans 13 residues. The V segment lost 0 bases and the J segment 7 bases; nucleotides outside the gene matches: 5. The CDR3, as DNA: TGCAGTGCTAGAGAACACAGGGGGAGGGAGCAGTACTTC. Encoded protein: CSAREHRGREQYF.

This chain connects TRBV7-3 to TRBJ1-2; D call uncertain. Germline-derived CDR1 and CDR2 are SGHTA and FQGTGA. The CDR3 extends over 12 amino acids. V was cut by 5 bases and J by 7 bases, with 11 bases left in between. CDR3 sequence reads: CASSANGVGYTF. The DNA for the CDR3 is TGTGCCAGCAGCGCCAACGGGGTTGGCTACACCTTC. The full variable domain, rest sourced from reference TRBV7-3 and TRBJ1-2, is GAGVSQTPSNKVTEKGKYVELRCDPISGHTALYWYRQSLGQGPEFLIYFQGTGAADDSGLPNDRFFAVRPEGSVSTLKIQRTERGDSAVYLCASSANGVGYTFGSGTRLTVV.

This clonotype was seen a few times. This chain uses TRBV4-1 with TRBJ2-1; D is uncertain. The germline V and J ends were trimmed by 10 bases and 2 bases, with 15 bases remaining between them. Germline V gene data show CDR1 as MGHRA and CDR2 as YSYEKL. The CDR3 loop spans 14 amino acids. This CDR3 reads CATSQMRAYNEQFF. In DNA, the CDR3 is TGCGCCACCTCCCAAATGAGAGCCTACAATGAGCAGTTCTTC.

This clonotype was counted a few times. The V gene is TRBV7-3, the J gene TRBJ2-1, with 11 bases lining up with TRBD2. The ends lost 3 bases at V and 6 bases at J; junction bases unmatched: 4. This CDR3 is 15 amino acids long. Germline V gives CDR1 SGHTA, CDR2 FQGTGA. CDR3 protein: CASSFGTSGGNEQFF. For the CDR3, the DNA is TGTGCCAGCAGCTTCGGGACTAGCGGCGGCAATGAGCAGTTCTTC.

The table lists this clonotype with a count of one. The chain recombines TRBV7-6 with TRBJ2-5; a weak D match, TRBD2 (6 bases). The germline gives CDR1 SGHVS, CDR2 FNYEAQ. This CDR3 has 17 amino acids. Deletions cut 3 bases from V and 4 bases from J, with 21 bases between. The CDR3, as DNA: TGTGCCAGCAGCTTCCCACGCGGGCGGGATAGAGGAGAGACCCAGTACTTC. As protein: CASSFPRGRDRGETQYF.

The CDR3: CAWSSGLAGNIQYF. The CDR3 DNA follows: TGTGCCTGGAGCTCCGGACTAGCGGGAAACATTCAGTACTTC. V gene TRBV30 combines with J gene TRBJ2-4; TRBD2 matches at 11 bases. The CDR3 is made up of 14 amino acids. The V segment lost 3 bases and the J segment 6 bases; nucleotides outside the gene matches: 4. Germline-derived CDR1 and CDR2 are GTSNPN and SVGIG (reference sequence).